This T cell receptor (beta chain) appears in the sequencing data of a study of cytomegalovirus exposure and HLA in healthy donors. Study-wide findings and caveats: Immune exposure was documented only through CMV serostatus. Highest at DRB1 and lowest at HLA-C, TCR association rates differed among HLA loci in a later analysis. TCR beta chains numbering more than 150 were designated cytomegalovirus-associated.

On this clone: Its antigen is not known.

Both 60 Vbeta primers and 13 Jbeta primers went into the PCR. This table comes from immunoSEQ multiplex PCR, and its TCRdb copy is limited to in-frame clones, with some not included. The sample table includes under 40,000 clones. These donors, healthy bone marrow donors, were studied. V was pared by 3 bases and J by 6 bases, with 11 bases of the junction left unmatched. CDR1 and CDR2 from the germline V gene are LNHNV and YYDKDF (reference sequence). This CDR3 contains 16 residues. The TCR comes from a female donor in good health and CMV-seronegative. The sequencing input was PBMCs. The chain joins TRBV15 to TRBJ2-1; 7 nucleotides align to TRBD2. Written as DNA, the CDR3 is TGTGCCACCAGCAGGGGGGAGGGGTTTTCGGGCAATGAGCAGTTCTTC. This translates into CATSRGEGFSGNEQFF.